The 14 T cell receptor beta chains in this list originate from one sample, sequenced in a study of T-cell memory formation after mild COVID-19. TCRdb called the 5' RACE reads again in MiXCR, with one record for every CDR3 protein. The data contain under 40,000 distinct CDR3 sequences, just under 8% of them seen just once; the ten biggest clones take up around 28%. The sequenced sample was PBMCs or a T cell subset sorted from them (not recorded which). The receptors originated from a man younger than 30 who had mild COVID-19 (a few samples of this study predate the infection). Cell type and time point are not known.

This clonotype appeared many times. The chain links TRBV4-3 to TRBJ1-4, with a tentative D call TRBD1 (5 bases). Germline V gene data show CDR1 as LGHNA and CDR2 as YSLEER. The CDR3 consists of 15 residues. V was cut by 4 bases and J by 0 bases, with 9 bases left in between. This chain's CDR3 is CASSPLRATNEKLFF. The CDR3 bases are TGCGCCAGCAGCCCCCTCAGGGCAACTAATGAAAAACTGTTTTTT.

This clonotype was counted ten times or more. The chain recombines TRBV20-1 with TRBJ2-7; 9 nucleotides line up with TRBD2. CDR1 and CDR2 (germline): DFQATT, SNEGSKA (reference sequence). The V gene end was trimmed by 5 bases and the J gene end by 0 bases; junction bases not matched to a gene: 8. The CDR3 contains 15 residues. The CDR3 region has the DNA TGCAGTGCTCGACGCGGGGGGGGATTCTCCTACGAGCAGTACTTC. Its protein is CSARRGGGFSYEQYF.

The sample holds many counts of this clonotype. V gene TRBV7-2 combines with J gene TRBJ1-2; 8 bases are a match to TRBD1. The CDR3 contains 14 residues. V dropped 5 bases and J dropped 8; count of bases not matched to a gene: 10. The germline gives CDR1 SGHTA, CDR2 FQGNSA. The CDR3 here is CASSGDRTVRGYTF. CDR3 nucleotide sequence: TGTGCCAGCAGCGGGGACAGGACTGTAAGGGGCTACACCTTC.

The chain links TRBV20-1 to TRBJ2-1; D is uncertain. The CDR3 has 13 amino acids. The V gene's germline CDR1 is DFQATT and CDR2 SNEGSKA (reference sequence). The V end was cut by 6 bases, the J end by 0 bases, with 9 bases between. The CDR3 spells CSARAYSYNEQFF. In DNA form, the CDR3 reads TGCAGTGCGCGAGCGTACTCCTACAATGAGCAGTTCTTC.

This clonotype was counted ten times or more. The CDR3 sequence: CASSSGTSGGLGTDTQYF. The CDR3 bases are TGCGCCAGCAGCTCTGGGACTAGCGGGGGACTAGGCACAGATACGCAGTATTTT. The chain recombines TRBV5-1 with TRBJ2-3; 14 nucleotides line up with TRBD2. CDR1 is SGHRS and CDR2 is YFSETQ in the germline V gene. Unmatched junction bases numbered 7, after V lost 3 bases and J lost 1 base. This CDR3 comprises 18 residues.

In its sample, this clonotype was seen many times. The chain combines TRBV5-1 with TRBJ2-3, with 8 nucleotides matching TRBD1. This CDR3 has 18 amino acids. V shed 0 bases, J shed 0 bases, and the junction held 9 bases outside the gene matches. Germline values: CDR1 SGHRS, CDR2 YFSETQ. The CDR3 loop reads CASSLAPGGEGSTDTQYF. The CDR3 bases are TGCGCCAGCAGCTTGGCCCCAGGGGGCGAGGGAAGCACAGATACGCAGTATTTT.

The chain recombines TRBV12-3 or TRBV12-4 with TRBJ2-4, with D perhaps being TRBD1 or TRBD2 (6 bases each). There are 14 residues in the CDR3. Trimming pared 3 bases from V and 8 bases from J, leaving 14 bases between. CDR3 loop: CASSFRPRGDIQYF. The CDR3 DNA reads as TGTGCCAGCAGTTTTCGGCCTAGGGGGGACATTCAGTACTTC.

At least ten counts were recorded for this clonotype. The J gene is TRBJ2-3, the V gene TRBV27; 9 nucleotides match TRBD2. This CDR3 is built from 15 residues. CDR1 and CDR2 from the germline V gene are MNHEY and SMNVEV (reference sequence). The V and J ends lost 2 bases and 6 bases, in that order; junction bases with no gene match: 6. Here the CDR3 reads CASSLGGTSFDTQYF. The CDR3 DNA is TGTGCCAGCAGTTTAGGGGGGACTAGCTTTGATACGCAGTATTTT.

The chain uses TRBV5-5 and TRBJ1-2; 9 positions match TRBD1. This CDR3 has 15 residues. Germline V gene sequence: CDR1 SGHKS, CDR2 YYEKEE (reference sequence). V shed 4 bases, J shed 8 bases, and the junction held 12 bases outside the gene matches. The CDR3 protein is CASSLLPGQGLGYTF. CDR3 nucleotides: TGTGCCAGCAGCCTACTACCGGGACAGGGTTTGGGCTACACCTTC.

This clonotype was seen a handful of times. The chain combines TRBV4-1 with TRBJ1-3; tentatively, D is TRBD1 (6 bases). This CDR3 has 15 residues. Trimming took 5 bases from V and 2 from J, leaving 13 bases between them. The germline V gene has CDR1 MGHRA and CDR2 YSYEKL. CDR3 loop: CASSDNRVPGNTIYF. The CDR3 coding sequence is TGCGCCAGCAGCGATAACAGGGTACCTGGAAACACCATATATTTT.

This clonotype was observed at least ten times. In DNA, the CDR3 is TGTGCCATCAGTGAGTCTGGAATTTATCAGCCCCAGCATTTT. This gives the protein CAISESGIYQPQHF. The chain links TRBV10-3 to TRBJ1-5; no definite D call. Germline-derived CDR1 and CDR2 are ENHRY and SYGVKD. The CDR3 has 14 amino acids. Trimming removed 0 bases at V and 5 bases at J, with 8 bases between.

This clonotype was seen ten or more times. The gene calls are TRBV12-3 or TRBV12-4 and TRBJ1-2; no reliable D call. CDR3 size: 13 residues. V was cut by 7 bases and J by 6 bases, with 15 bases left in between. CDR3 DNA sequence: TGTGCCAGCAAGGAAGCCAATATGAATGGCTACACCTTC. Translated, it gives CASKEANMNGYTF.

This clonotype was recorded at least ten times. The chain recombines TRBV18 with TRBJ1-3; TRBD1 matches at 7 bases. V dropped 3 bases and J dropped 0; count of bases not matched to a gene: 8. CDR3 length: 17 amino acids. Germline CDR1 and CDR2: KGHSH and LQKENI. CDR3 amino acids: CASSPGPTGNSGNTIYF. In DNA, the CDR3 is TGTGCCAGCTCACCCGGGCCGACAGGGAACTCTGGAAACACCATATATTTT.

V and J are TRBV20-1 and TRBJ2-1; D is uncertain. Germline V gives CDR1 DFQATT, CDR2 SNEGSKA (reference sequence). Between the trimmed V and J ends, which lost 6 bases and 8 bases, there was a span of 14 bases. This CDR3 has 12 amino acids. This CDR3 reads CSAPWASHEQFF. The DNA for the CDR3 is TGCAGTGCCCCCTGGGCTAGTCATGAGCAGTTCTTC.